This T cell receptor (beta chain) was sequenced for a study of shared clonotypes between healthy human individuals. Clones were read by immunoSEQ multiplex PCR, and TCRdb kept only the in-frame ones, dropping some. This sample yields some 1 million clones, of which about 75% are seen a single time; 1.4% to 1.5% belongs to the top ten. CDR1 and CDR2 (germline): GTSNPN, SVGIG (reference sequence). CDR3 size: 15 residues. With 1 base clipped from V and 3 bases from J, the junction kept 5 bases outside the gene matches. This clone was observed a few times. The TCR comes from a man in his late teens or twenties in good health. Material: memory CD4+ T cells sorted from blood. Subset here: CD45RA-negative fraction. The rearrangement links TRBV30 to TRBJ2-2; 7 bases align to TRBD1. The CDR3 sequence is CAWSAHTGDTGELFF. The CDR3 nucleotides read TGTGCCTGGAGTGCTCACACAGGGGACACCGGGGAGCTGTTTTTT.